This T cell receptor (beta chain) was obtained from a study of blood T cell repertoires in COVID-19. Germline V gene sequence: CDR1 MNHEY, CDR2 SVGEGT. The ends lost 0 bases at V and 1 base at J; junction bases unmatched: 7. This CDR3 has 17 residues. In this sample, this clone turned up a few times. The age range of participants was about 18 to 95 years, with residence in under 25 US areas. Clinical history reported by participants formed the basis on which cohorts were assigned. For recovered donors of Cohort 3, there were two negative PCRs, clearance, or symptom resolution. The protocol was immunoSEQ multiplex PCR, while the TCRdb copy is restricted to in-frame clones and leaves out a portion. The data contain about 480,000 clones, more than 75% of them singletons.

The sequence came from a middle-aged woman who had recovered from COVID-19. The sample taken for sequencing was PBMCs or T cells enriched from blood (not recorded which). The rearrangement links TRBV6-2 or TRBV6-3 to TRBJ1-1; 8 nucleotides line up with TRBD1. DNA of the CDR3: TGTGCCAGCAGTTACTCGAGGACAGGGAGGACGAACACTGAAGCTTTCTTT. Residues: CASSYSRTGRTNTEAFF.